The 20 T cell receptor beta chains listed next were all sequenced from one sample in a study of T cell responses to AZD1222 COVID-19 vaccine. Method: immunoSEQ multiplex PCR; TCRdb's copy keeps in-frame clones and lacks some. The data show 90,000 to 120,000 clones, around nine tenths seen once. The sequences come from peripheral blood, collected 28 days after the second AZD1222 dose. The source of these receptors is an adult who received the AZD1222 COVID-19 vaccine.

This clone was found a few times. This rearrangement joins TRBV5-3 to TRBJ2-7; no definite D call. TRBV5-3 is reported as an ORF; its role is uncertain. Between the trimmed V and J ends, which lost 1 base and 0 bases, there was a span of 8 bases. This CDR3 is built from 14 residues. The chain's CDR3 is CARSLPASSYEQYF. In DNA form, the CDR3 reads TGTGCCAGAAGCTTGCCAGCTAGCTCCTACGAGCAGTACTTC.

The chain carries TRBV19 and TRBJ1-1; D gene ambiguous. The CDR3 runs to 11 residues. Germline V CDR1 and CDR2: LNHDA, SQIVND (reference sequence). V lost 2 bases and J 7 bases, leaving 5 bases between the germline ends. CDR3 bases: TGTGCCAGTAGTATACGGAGTGAAGCTTTCTTT. The encoded protein is CASSIRSEAFF.

This chain joins TRBV9 and TRBJ1-1; 7 nucleotides align to TRBD1. This CDR3 comprises 14 residues. The germline V gene encodes CDR1 SGDLS and CDR2 YYNGEE. The V gene end was trimmed by 0 bases and the J gene end by 11 bases; junction bases not matched to a gene: 10. The CDR3 coding sequence is TGTGCCAGCAGCGTAGCAGATCGACAGGGTGGTGCTTTCTTT. Translating gives CASSVADRQGGAFF.

In its sample, this clone was seen once. The rearrangement links TRBV15 to TRBJ1-2; TRBD1 aligns across 9 bases. V was clipped by 6 bases and J by 4 bases; unmatched bases: 9. The CDR3 length is 15 residues. Germline V lookup: CDR1 LNHNV, CDR2 YYDKDF (reference sequence). CDR3 in DNA: TGTGCCACCAGGGAAGGACAGGGGAAACTCTATGGCTACACCTTC. Translating it yields CATREGQGKLYGYTF. Filled out from reference TRBV15 and TRBJ1-2, the complete variable domain reads DAMVIQNPRYQVTQFGKPVTLSCSQTLNHNVMYWYQQKSSQAPKLLFHYYDKDFNNEADTPDNFQSRRPNTSFCFLDIRSPGLGDTAMYLCATREGQGKLYGYTFGSGTRLTVV.

The V call is TRBV7-8, the J call TRBJ1-4, with D tentatively TRBD1 (6 bases). This CDR3 has 14 residues. Germline V gene sequence: CDR1 SGHVS, CDR2 FQNEAQ. V was trimmed by 10 bases and J by 3 bases, leaving 15 bases between them. The CDR3, as DNA: TGTGCCACTGGCCGGGGGGCGGCTAATGAAAAACTGTTTTTT. Amino acid sequence: CATGRGAANEKLFF.

V is TRBV5-1 and J is TRBJ1-5, with D perhaps TRBD1 (6 bases). From germline, CDR1 is SGHRS and CDR2 YFSETQ. This CDR3 contains 16 residues. V was shortened by 7 bases and J by 0 bases, with 17 bases between the two germline ends. The CDR3 here is CASLPGAAYSNQPQHF. The CDR3 coding sequence is TGCGCCAGCTTGCCGGGGGCTGCTTATAGCAATCAGCCCCAGCATTTT.

This clone has just one count. The chain uses TRBV3-1 (or the pseudogene TRBV3-2) and TRBJ1-1, with no clear D. The CDR3 covers 13 residues. The germline gives CDR1 LGHDT, CDR2 YNNKEL (reference sequence). The V gene lost 4 bases and the J gene lost 2 bases, with 8 bases spanning the gap. As DNA, the CDR3 is TGTGCCAGCAGCCCCACAGCAAACACTGAAGCTTTCTTT. It codes for CASSPTANTEAFF.

The CDR3 sequence: CAWTPGGGANYGYTF. CDR3 nucleotide sequence: TGTGCCTGGACCCCGGGAGGGGGAGCTAACTATGGCTACACCTTC. The chain uses TRBV30 and TRBJ1-2; the D gene is possibly TRBD1 (6 bases). The CDR3 has 15 amino acids. Germline loops: CDR1 GTSNPN, CDR2 SVGIG (reference sequence). V gave up 4 bases and J gave up 0 bases, with 15 bases separating them.

The chain links TRBV15 to TRBJ1-6; D is perhaps TRBD1 (6 bases). Trimming took off 1 base at V and 5 bases at J, with 18 bases between the two ends. The CDR3 loop spans 18 amino acids. From germline, CDR1 is LNHNV and CDR2 YYDKDF (reference sequence). The CDR3 nucleotides are TGTGCCACCAGCAGAGTTAGAGTAGCGGGGGGCGATAATTCACCCCTCCACTTT. Protein sequence: CATSRVRVAGGDNSPLHF.

This clone was detected a few times. This chain connects TRBV27 to TRBJ1-5; D is possibly TRBD1 (6 bases). V lost 6 bases, J lost 0 bases, and 24 bases lay in between. CDR1 and CDR2 from the germline V gene are MNHEY and SMNVEV (reference sequence). The CDR3 contains 19 residues. DNA for the CDR3: TGTGCCAGCAGCCTTACCGAGGGGGGGGACACTTATAGCAATCAGCCCCAGCATTTT. This sequence encodes CASSLTEGGDTYSNQPQHF.

This chain links TRBV28 with TRBJ1-2, with D possibly matching TRBD1 (6 bases). V dropped 4 bases and J dropped 5 bases, with 14 bases sitting between them. Germline CDR1 MDHEN, CDR2 SYDVKM. This CDR3 comprises 14 residues. This chain's CDR3 is CASSSKGGQYGYTF. The CDR3 DNA sequence: TGTGCCAGCAGTTCAAAAGGGGGACAATATGGCTACACCTTC.

The rearrangement uses TRBV5-1 and TRBJ2-1; no firm D call. V lost 1 base and J lost 0, with 2 bases in between. CDR3 size: 13 residues. CDR1 is SGHRS and CDR2 is YFSETQ in the germline V gene. CDR3 DNA: TGCGCCAGCAGCTTGAGCTCCTACAATGAGCAGTTCTTC. The encoded protein is CASSLSSYNEQFF.

The chain employs TRBV4-1 and TRBJ1-2; D may be TRBD1 (6 bases). Germline V gives CDR1 MGHRA, CDR2 YSYEKL. The ends were cut back, 4 bases at V and 2 bases at J, with 14 bases in the middle. The CDR3 sequence is 15 residues long. The CDR3 loop is CASSLRQGTNYGYTF. The CDR3 bases are TGCGCCAGCAGCCTTCGTCAGGGGACGAACTATGGCTACACCTTC.

The CDR3 sequence is CASSPTASSYNEQFF. The CDR3 DNA is TGTGCCAGCAGCCCGACAGCGAGCTCCTACAATGAGCAGTTCTTC. V usage is TRBV7-3 and J usage is TRBJ2-1, with a tentative D call TRBD1 (5 bases). The CDR3 covers 15 residues. Deletions cut 5 bases from V and 0 bases from J, with 11 bases between. Per germline, CDR1 SGHTA and CDR2 FQGTGA.

As regards this clone: The sample carries other DNA sequences with the same CDR3. The chain combines TRBV3-1 (or the pseudogene TRBV3-2) with TRBJ1-5; 9 positions match TRBD1. This CDR3 contains 13 residues. In germline, CDR1 is LGHDT, CDR2 YNNKEL (reference sequence). V lost 3 bases and J lost 6; bases outside the gene matches: 0. The CDR3 DNA follows: TGTGCCAGCAGCCAGGACAGGGGTCAGCCCCAGCATTTT. Its translation: CASSQDRGQPQHF.

The chain combines TRBV5-1 with TRBJ2-1; 7 nucleotides line up with TRBD2. The J segment lost 7 bases and the V segment lost 0 bases, leaving 4 bases of the junction unmatched. This CDR3 comprises 14 residues. Germline-derived CDR1 and CDR2 are SGHRS and YFSETQ. The CDR3 sequence is CASSLGSGKNEQFF. The DNA of the CDR3 is TGCGCCAGCAGCTTGGGAAGCGGGAAGAATGAGCAGTTCTTC.

The V gene is TRBV5-4, the J gene TRBJ2-1; D is possibly TRBD2 (6 bases). Germline loops: CDR1 SGHNT, CDR2 YYREEE (reference sequence). V was shortened by 5 bases and J by 4 bases, with 19 bases between the two germline ends. The CDR3 covers 16 residues. The CDR3 protein is CASSSPSGASYNEQFF. The DNA of the CDR3 is TGTGCCAGCAGTTCACCTTCGGGAGCTAGTTACAATGAGCAGTTCTTC.

V gene TRBV25-1 combines with J gene TRBJ2-2, with D unclear. Deletions cut 2 bases from V and 6 bases from J, with 10 bases between. The CDR3 is 14 residues long. Germline V gene sequence: CDR1 MGHDK, CDR2 SYGVNS. CDR3 coding DNA: TGTGCCAGCAGTGAAACAAATTGGGCCGGGGAGCTGTTTTTT. This codes for CASSETNWAGELFF.

The chain couples TRBV7-9 to TRBJ2-1, with D unresolved. Germline-derived CDR1 and CDR2 are SEHNR and FQNEAQ (reference sequence). The V and J ends lost 5 bases and 3 bases respectively, with 11 bases between them. This CDR3 has 14 amino acids. The CDR3 loop is CASSPPWDYNEQFF. The CDR3 nucleotides are TGTGCCAGCAGCCCCCCCTGGGACTACAATGAGCAGTTCTTC.

V and J are TRBV3-1 (or the pseudogene TRBV3-2) and TRBJ2-1; D is undetermined. Trimming pared 0 bases from V and 9 bases from J, leaving 12 bases between. The CDR3 loop spans 14 amino acids. CDR1 LGHDT and CDR2 YNNKEL come from the germline V gene (reference sequence). The CDR3: CASSQEGVVSEQFF. The CDR3 DNA reads as TGTGCCAGCAGCCAAGAAGGTGTAGTATCTGAGCAGTTCTTC.